The entry below gives a single T cell receptor (beta chain) sequence along with its context. Germline CDR1 reads KGHSH; CDR2 reads LQKENI. The CDR3 covers 14 residues. The trim removed 5 bases at V and 0 bases at J, leaving 4 bases unmatched. This record comes from a study of patients and donors after allogeneic stem cell transplantation. MiXCR was run by TCRdb on the RT-PCR reads, yielding one entry per CDR3 protein. The sample has 200,000 to 250,000 distinct CDR3 sequences, around 14% seen once; the top ten hold around a tenth. This receptor was identified in a human donor who was either an allogeneic HSCT recipient or a stem cell or donor lymphocyte infusion donor (not recorded which). It is not recorded whose cells these are; they may come from a transplant donor. The chain employs TRBV18 and TRBJ2-7; 7 bases map to TRBD1. The sample was blood, either unsorted or a sorted T cell fraction (not recorded which). CDR3 in amino acids: CASSSGTDSYEQYF. CDR3 DNA: TGTGCCAGCTCATCCGGGACAGACTCCTACGAGCAGTACTTC.